This TCR beta chain originates from a study of blood T cell repertoires in COVID-19. The germline V gene has CDR1 KGHSH and CDR2 LQKENI. The CDR3 contains 16 residues. Trimming cost V 3 bases and J 8 bases, with 20 bases left between them. Sequencing used immunoSEQ multiplex PCR; TCRdb keeps in-frame clones, though not all of them. Of about 54,000 clones listed, 80% to 90% are singletons. The sequenced material came from peripheral blood. The J gene is TRBJ1-5, the V gene TRBV18; tentative D call: TRBD1 (5 bases). This TCR came from a woman aged 55-75 years with acute or convalescent COVID-19. CDR3 amino acids: CASSPQADILREPQHF. The CDR3 region has the DNA TGTGCCAGCTCACCCCAGGCCGACATCCTCAGGGAGCCCCAGCATTTT.